The T cell receptor (beta chain) described here comes from a study of cytomegalovirus exposure and HLA in healthy donors. Study information: It was reported in a later analysis that the same platform had been used for the 120 or so validation repertoires as for the roughly 650 first-cohort repertoires.

From germline, CDR1 is MNHEY and CDR2 SMNVEV (reference sequence). The CDR3 loop spans 13 amino acids. Trimming removed 5 bases at V and 4 bases at J, with 11 bases between. Here immunoSEQ multiplex PCR was the method, and the copy in TCRdb shows in-frame clones only, minus some. The table lists 70,000 to 75,000 clones, about 94% of them singletons. The chain carries TRBV27 and TRBJ1-2, with a possible D match to TRBD1 (5 bases). The sequenced sample was PBMCs. This TCR was sampled from a woman aged 18 to 35 in good health and CMV-seronegative. The CDR3 sequence: CASSPARGYGYTF. The CDR3 DNA sequence: TGTGCCAGCAGTCCTGCTAGGGGCTATGGCTACACCTTC.